Following are 8 T cell receptor beta chains from one sample sequenced in a study of post-analysis software for immune sequencing data. These receptors have no known antigen. Study results and limitations: The five TRBV segments detected at higher frequency in patients than in controls included TRBV5-6, TRBV5-1 and TRBV20-1.

Prepared TCR beta cDNA libraries contained unique molecular identifiers. TCRdb fed the PCR reads into MiXCR, producing one record per CDR3 protein. The sample has hundreds of thousands of distinct CDR3 sequences; roughly 27% are singletons. The sample was blood. All receptors come from a girl under 18 with multiple sclerosis.

This clonotype was counted only a few times. At one end the junction does not follow the germline gene, possibly because of a read error. The J gene is TRBJ2-6, the V gene TRBV20-1, with D perhaps matching TRBD1 (5 bases). The CDR3 is 14 residues long. Germline values: CDR1 DFQATT, CDR2 SNEGSKA (reference sequence). CDR3 nucleotide sequence: TGCAGTGCTAGACAGAGCTCTGGGGCCAACGTCCGGACTTTC. It is translated as CSARQSSGANVRTF.

This clonotype was seen a handful of times. The V and J genes are TRBV7-2 and TRBJ1-2; 7 nucleotides agree with TRBD1. The CDR3 totals 12 residues. V gave up 8 bases and J gave up 2 bases; unmatched junction bases: 2. Germline V gene data show CDR1 as SGHTA and CDR2 as FQGNSA. The CDR3 DNA reads as TGTGCCAGCTCGACAGGGAACTATGGCTACACCTTC. This encodes CASSTGNYGYTF.

This chain connects TRBV12-3 or TRBV12-4 to TRBJ1-1; D call uncertain. V was shortened by 5 bases and J by 1 base, with 8 bases between the two germline ends. This CDR3 has 13 residues. The CDR3 region has the DNA TGTGCCAGCAGTGCCCGGGAGAACACTGAAGCTTTCTTT. It encodes CASSARENTEAFF.

The V and J genes are TRBV7-2 and TRBJ2-4; 10 bases align to TRBD2. The end of the DNA is better explained by TRBJ2-5, so the J call may be wrong. The CDR3 loop spans 16 amino acids. CDR1 SGHTA and CDR2 FQGNSA come from the germline V gene. The CDR3 coding sequence is TGTGCCAGCAGCTTAGGGGGTAGCGGGGGGCAAGAGACCCAGTACTTC. The encoded protein is CASSLGGSGGQETQYF.

This clonotype came up many times. The rearrangement uses TRBV20-1 and TRBJ2-1; D unresolved. CDR3 size: 13 residues. V was cut by 5 bases and J by 3 bases, with 11 bases left in between. CDR1 is DFQATT, CDR2 SNEGSKA, per germline (reference sequence). The CDR3 here is CSAGETDYNEQFF. Here the CDR3 DNA reads TGCAGTGCTGGGGAAACTGACTACAATGAGCAGTTCTTC.

Many counts were recorded for this clonotype. The J gene is TRBJ2-3, the V gene TRBV28; 9 bases are shared with TRBD1. There are 17 residues in the CDR3. Trimming removed 5 bases from V and 4 bases from J; junction bases left unmatched: 13. From germline, CDR1 is MDHEN and CDR2 SYDVKM. CDR3 region: CASSGPGQGVRADTQYF. CDR3 in DNA: TGTGCCAGCAGTGGCCCGGGACAGGGCGTGCGGGCAGATACGCAGTATTTT.

The table lists this clonotype with a few counts. The chain couples TRBV9 to TRBJ2-3; 7 bases agree with TRBD2. The germline V gene has CDR1 SGDLS and CDR2 YYNGEE. The V segment lost 0 bases and the J segment 0 bases; nucleotides outside the gene matches: 4. This CDR3 region has 16 residues. The CDR3 reads CASSVAGGPSTDTQYF. The CDR3, as DNA: TGTGCCAGCAGCGTAGCGGGGGGACCAAGCACAGATACGCAGTATTTT.

This clonotype has a handful of counts. The chain carries TRBV6-2 or TRBV6-3 and TRBJ2-1; 9 nucleotides line up with TRBD2. From germline, CDR1 is MNHEY and CDR2 SVGEGT. The CDR3 has 16 residues. The ends lost 6 bases at V and 4 bases at J; junction bases unmatched: 10. The DNA of the CDR3 is TGTGCCAGCAGCCGACCATCGACTAGCGGATACAATGAGCAGTTCTTC. Translation gives CASSRPSTSGYNEQFF.